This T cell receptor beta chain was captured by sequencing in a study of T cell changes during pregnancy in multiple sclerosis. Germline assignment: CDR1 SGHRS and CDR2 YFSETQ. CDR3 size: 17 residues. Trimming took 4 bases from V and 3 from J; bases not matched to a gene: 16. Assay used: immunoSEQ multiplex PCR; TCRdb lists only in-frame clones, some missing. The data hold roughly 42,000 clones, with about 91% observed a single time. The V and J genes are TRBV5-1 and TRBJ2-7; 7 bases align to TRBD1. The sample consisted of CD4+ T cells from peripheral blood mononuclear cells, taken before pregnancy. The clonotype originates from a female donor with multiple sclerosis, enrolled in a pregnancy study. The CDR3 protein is CASSQDRHTRPLYEQYF. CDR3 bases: TGCGCCAGCAGCCAGGACAGGCACACCCGACCCCTCTACGAGCAGTACTTC.